Sequencing of this T cell receptor beta chain was carried out in a study of T cells after yellow fever vaccination. Remarks on this clonotype: The target antigen is unknown.

For TCR, cDNA came from 5'RACE template switching, which added a universal primer site and UMIs. From the 5' RACE reads, TCRdb called clonotypes with MiXCR, one entry per CDR3 protein. This sample carries about 510,000 distinct CDR3 sequences, just over 20% of them seen once, and the ten largest clones take about a sixth. General observations from the study: The study found a weaker secondary response that peaked faster, day 5 versus 15.

Germline CDR1 is GTSNPN and CDR2 is SVGIG (reference sequence). The CDR3 spans 12 residues. Trimming took 0 bases from V and 6 from J, leaving 9 bases between them. The sequence derives from a man between 18 and 29 years old who received the YFV17D yellow fever vaccine. The chain employs TRBV30 and TRBJ2-7; D ambiguous. This specimen consisted of PBMCs, obtained approximately 22 days after the first yellow fever vaccination. The DNA for the CDR3 is TGTGCCTGGAGTGTACATTGGTTCGAGCAGTACTTC. Protein sequence: CAWSVHWFEQYF.